This T cell receptor beta chain was captured by sequencing in a study of cytotoxic CD8 clonotypes in ibrutinib-treated CLL. Study information: When averaged across all of the samples, the counts came to 200,000 to 300,000 productive templates and about 89,000 productive rearrangements.

This clone appeared a single time. Sequenced by immunoSEQ multiplex PCR; TCRdb stores in-frame clones only, minus some. The sample lists fewer than 90,000 clones, under 70% occurring once. CDR3 length: 15 residues. J lost 4 bases, V lost 1 base, and 7 bases had no gene match. Germline assignment: CDR1 SGHVS and CDR2 FNYEAQ. Here the sequenced sample was PBMCs, taken after 12 months of ibrutinib treatment. The clonotype was recovered from a human donor with chronic lymphocytic leukemia. This sequence joins TRBV7-6 and TRBJ2-7; 7 bases map to TRBD2. The CDR3 nucleotides read TGTGCCAGCAGCTTAGGCCAGGGAGGGTGGTACGAGCAGTACTTC. It yields the protein CASSLGQGGWYEQYF.